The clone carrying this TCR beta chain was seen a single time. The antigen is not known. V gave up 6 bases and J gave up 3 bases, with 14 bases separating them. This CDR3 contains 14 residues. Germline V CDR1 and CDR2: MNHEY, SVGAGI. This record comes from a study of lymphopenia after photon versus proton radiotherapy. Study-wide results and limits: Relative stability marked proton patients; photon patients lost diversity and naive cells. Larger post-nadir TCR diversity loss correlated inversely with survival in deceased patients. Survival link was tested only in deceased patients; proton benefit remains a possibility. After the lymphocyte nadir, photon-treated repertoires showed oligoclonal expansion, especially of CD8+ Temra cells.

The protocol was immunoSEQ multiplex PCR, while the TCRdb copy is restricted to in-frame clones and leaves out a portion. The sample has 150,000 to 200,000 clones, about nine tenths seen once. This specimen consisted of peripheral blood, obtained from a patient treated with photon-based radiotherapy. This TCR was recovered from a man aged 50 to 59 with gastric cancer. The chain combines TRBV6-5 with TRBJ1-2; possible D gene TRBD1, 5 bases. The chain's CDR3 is CASSPIQVDYGYTF. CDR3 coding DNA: TGTGCCAGCAGCCCTATACAGGTAGACTATGGCTACACCTTC.